The present TCR beta chain was sequenced within a study of blood T cells in healthy people across ages. Study-level information: Template-switching capture recovered about one barcoded beta molecule per two T cells.

A J-beta primer mix and a sample-barcoded 5' primer were used in a second PCR of about 7 to 11 cycles. Carrying 12 random nucleotides, a template-switch adaptor labeled each individual cDNA molecule. TCRdb re-derived calls from the 5' RACE reads in MiXCR, one entry per CDR3 protein. The sample lists some 710,000 distinct CDR3 sequences, 22% occurring once. The CDR3 extends over 17 amino acids. Per the germline V gene, CDR1 is SGDLS and CDR2 is YYNGEE. Deletions cut 0 bases from V and 4 bases from J, with 19 bases between. Sequenced material: blood. The genes are TRBV9 and TRBJ1-1, with D possibly TRBD1 on 5 matching bases. The source of this sequence is a man aged 70 or older in good health. CDR3 in DNA: TGTGCCAGCAGCGTAGACCCTTTCGGACAACTGGGCACTGAAGCTTTCTTT. It is translated as CASSVDPFGQLGTEAFF.